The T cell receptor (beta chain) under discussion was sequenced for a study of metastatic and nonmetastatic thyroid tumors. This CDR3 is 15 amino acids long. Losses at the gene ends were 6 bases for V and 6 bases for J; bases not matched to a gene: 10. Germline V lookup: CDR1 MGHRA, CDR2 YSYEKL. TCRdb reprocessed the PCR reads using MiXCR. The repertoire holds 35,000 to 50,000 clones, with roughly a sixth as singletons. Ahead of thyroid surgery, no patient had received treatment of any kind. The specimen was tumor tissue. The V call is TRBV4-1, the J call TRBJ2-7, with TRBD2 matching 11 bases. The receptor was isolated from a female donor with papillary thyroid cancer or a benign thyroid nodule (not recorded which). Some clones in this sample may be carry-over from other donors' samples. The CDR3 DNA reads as TGCGCCAGCAGGCAGGCCCCCGGGACTAGCGGCGAGCAGTACTTC. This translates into CASRQAPGTSGEQYF.